This T cell receptor beta chain came from a study of a mutant IDH1 vaccine in newly diagnosed glioma. Overall study context: Therapy received beforehand was radiotherapy, temozolomide, or both, with most patients given both.

Germline values: CDR1 SGHVS, CDR2 FQNEAQ. Losses at the gene ends were 1 base for V and 9 bases for J; bases not matched to a gene: 7. CDR3 length equals 14 residues. This sample's time point: week 47, end of study. The investigators gave 300 ug of mutant IDH1 20-mer peptide in each vaccine dose, together with topical imiquimod. Each patient was administered eight vaccinations, scheduled in weeks 1, 3, 5, 7, 11, 15, 19 and 23. Each donor presented with a new WHO grade 3 or 4 astrocytoma that tested IDH1-mutant and showed ATRX loss. This clone is a singleton in its sample. The antigen is not known. Here immunoSEQ multiplex PCR was the method, and the copy in TCRdb shows in-frame clones only, minus some. The repertoire includes around 30,000 clones, over 85% of them detected once, and 2.2% sits in the top ten.

The V and J genes are TRBV7-8 and TRBJ2-3; TRBD2 matches at 7 bases. The source is a man between 40 and 49 years old with glioma. Source: PBMCs, taken from a glioma patient whose treatment included an IDH1 peptide vaccine. The CDR3 region is CASSLERGLGTQYF. Here the CDR3 DNA reads TGTGCCAGCAGCTTAGAGCGGGGCCTGGGCACGCAGTATTTT.